These T cell receptor beta chains were read from a single sample in a study of T cell responses to AZD1222 COVID-19 vaccine. TCRdb keeps only in-frame clones here, not all; method: immunoSEQ multiplex PCR. The profile shows about 53,000 clones, roughly 80% of them singletons. Sequencing was performed on peripheral blood, taken on day 0 of AZD1222 vaccination. These TCRs come from an adult in good health. Each CDR3 is given with its conserved first and last residue. D genes are given only for firm matches. Clone size is shown for a subset of rows, as once, few, many or a class of expanded clone.

clone_size: .
v_call: TRBV5-5
cdr3_length: 12
d_call: .
j_call: TRBJ2-5
cdr3_aa: CASSFVIETQYF
cdr3_nt: TGTGCCAGCAGCTTCGTTATTGAGACCCAGTACTTC

clone_size: once
v_call: TRBV7-8
cdr3_length: 14
d_call: TRBD1
j_call: TRBJ1-2
cdr3_aa: CASSFGDRGYGYTF
cdr3_nt: TGTGCCAGCAGCTTTGGGGACAGGGGCTATGGCTACACCTTC

clone_size: .
v_call: TRBV30
cdr3_length: 14
d_call: TRBD1
j_call: TRBJ1-1
cdr3_aa: CAWEDREVITEAFF
cdr3_nt: TGTGCCTGGGAGGACAGGGAGGTCATCACTGAAGCTTTCTTT

clone_size: .
v_call: TRBV6-5
cdr3_length: 13
d_call: .
j_call: TRBJ2-1
cdr3_aa: CASSSNYHNEQFF
cdr3_nt: TGTGCCAGCAGTTCTAACTACCACAATGAGCAGTTCTTC

clone_size: .
v_call: TRBV6-5
cdr3_length: 14
d_call: .
j_call: TRBJ1-2
cdr3_aa: CASSYSGGSYGYTF
cdr3_nt: TGTGCCAGCAGTTACTCGGGGGGCAGCTATGGCTACACCTTC

clone_size: .
v_call: TRBV5-1
cdr3_length: 19
d_call: TRBD1
j_call: TRBJ1-1
cdr3_aa: CASSLGVGAGPRGDTEAFF
cdr3_nt: TGCGCCAGCAGCTTGGGGGTTGGCGCAGGGCCCAGGGGGGACACTGAAGCTTTCTTT

clone_size: few
v_call: TRBV6-5
cdr3_length: 15
d_call: .
j_call: TRBJ1-1
cdr3_aa: CASSFRKGVDTEAFF
cdr3_nt: TGTGCCAGCAGTTTTCGAAAGGGGGTTGACACTGAAGCTTTCTTT

clone_size: .
v_call: TRBV9
cdr3_length: 14
d_call: TRBD1
j_call: TRBJ1-4
cdr3_aa: CASSGYRGREKLFF
cdr3_nt: TGTGCCAGCAGCGGATACAGGGGGCGGGAAAAACTGTTTTTT

clone_size: .
v_call: TRBV27
cdr3_length: 14
d_call: TRBD1
j_call: TRBJ1-5
cdr3_aa: CASSSWTGRQPQHF
cdr3_nt: TGTGCCAGCAGTTCCTGGACAGGGCGACAGCCCCAGCATTTT

clone_size: .
v_call: TRBV7-2
cdr3_length: 13
d_call: .
j_call: TRBJ1-4
cdr3_aa: CASSQNRAEKLFF
cdr3_nt: TGTGCCAGCAGCCAGAACAGGGCTGAAAAACTGTTTTTT

clone_size: .
v_call: TRBV11-3
cdr3_length: 16
d_call: .
j_call: TRBJ1-2
cdr3_aa: CASSWTGTGSDYGYTF
cdr3_nt: TGTGCCAGCAGCTGGACGGGTACAGGGAGTGATTATGGCTACACCTTC

clone_size: .
v_call: TRBV3-1/TRBV3-2
cdr3_length: 12
d_call: .
j_call: TRBJ1-4
cdr3_aa: CASSQVGEKLFF
cdr3_nt: TGTGCCAGCAGCCAAGTTGGTGAAAAACTGTTTTTT

clone_size: .
v_call: TRBV12-3/TRBV12-4
cdr3_length: 13
d_call: .
j_call: TRBJ2-3
cdr3_aa: CATTWRVTDTQYF
cdr3_nt: TGTGCCACCACCTGGCGGGTCACAGATACGCAGTATTTT

clone_size: .
v_call: TRBV27
cdr3_length: 16
d_call: TRBD2
j_call: TRBJ2-3
cdr3_aa: CASSPLLAAMGDTQYF
cdr3_nt: TGTGCCAGCAGTCCCCTACTAGCGGCAATGGGAGATACGCAGTATTTT

clone_size: .
v_call: TRBV4-1
cdr3_length: 16
d_call: .
j_call: TRBJ1-1
cdr3_aa: CASSQDLEGLNTEAFF
cdr3_nt: TGCGCCAGCAGCCAAGATCTGGAGGGGTTGAACACTGAAGCTTTCTTT

clone_size: .
v_call: TRBV6-1
cdr3_length: 14
d_call: .
j_call: TRBJ1-5
cdr3_aa: CASSERRGNQPQHF
cdr3_nt: TGTGCCAGCAGTGAGAGACGGGGCAATCAGCCCCAGCATTTT

clone_size: .
v_call: TRBV5-1
cdr3_length: 13
d_call: TRBD2
j_call: TRBJ2-1
cdr3_aa: CASRASGENEQFF
cdr3_nt: TGCGCCAGCAGAGCCAGCGGGGAAAATGAGCAGTTCTTC

clone_size: .
v_call: TRBV7-6
cdr3_length: 16
d_call: .
j_call: TRBJ2-2
cdr3_aa: CASSLGASANTGELFF
cdr3_nt: TGTGCCAGCAGCTTAGGGGCTAGCGCGAACACCGGGGAGCTGTTTTTT

clone_size: few
v_call: TRBV7-8
cdr3_length: 16
d_call: .
j_call: TRBJ1-4
cdr3_aa: CASSSGRTRLREKLFF
cdr3_nt: TGTGCCAGCAGCTCCGGAAGGACTCGATTGAGAGAAAAACTGTTTTTT

clone_size: .
v_call: TRBV11-3
cdr3_length: 14
d_call: .
j_call: TRBJ2-3
cdr3_aa: CASSLLASTDTQYF
cdr3_nt: TGTGCCAGCAGCCTCCTCGCCAGCACAGATACGCAGTATTTT

clone_size: .
v_call: TRBV7-6
cdr3_length: 13
d_call: .
j_call: TRBJ2-7
cdr3_aa: CASSLERIYEQYF
cdr3_nt: TGTGCCAGCAGCTTAGAAAGGATCTACGAGCAGTACTTC

clone_size: .
v_call: TRBV29-1
cdr3_length: 17
d_call: .
j_call: TRBJ1-1
cdr3_aa: CSVELVGQRTVSTEAFF
cdr3_nt: TGCAGCGTTGAATTGGTGGGACAACGGACGGTTAGCACTGAAGCTTTCTTT

clone_size: .
v_call: TRBV24-1
cdr3_length: 16
d_call: .
j_call: TRBJ2-7
cdr3_aa: CATSDSRQARPWEQYF
cdr3_nt: TGTGCCACCAGTGATTCGAGACAGGCCCGCCCCTGGGAGCAGTACTTC

clone_size: .
v_call: TRBV11-2
cdr3_length: 13
d_call: TRBD1
j_call: TRBJ1-1
cdr3_aa: CASSLDTGDEAFF
cdr3_nt: TGTGCCAGCAGCTTAGACACAGGGGATGAAGCTTTCTTT

clone_size: .
v_call: TRBV9
cdr3_length: 13
d_call: .
j_call: TRBJ1-2
cdr3_aa: CASSVDSNYGYTF
cdr3_nt: TGTGCCAGCAGCGTAGACAGTAACTATGGCTACACCTTC

clone_size: .
v_call: TRBV5-1
cdr3_length: 15
d_call: .
j_call: TRBJ1-1
cdr3_aa: CASSEDTGYDTEAFF
cdr3_nt: TGCGCCAGCAGCGAGGACACAGGGTATGACACTGAAGCTTTCTTT

clone_size: .
v_call: TRBV30
cdr3_length: 11
d_call: .
j_call: TRBJ2-1
cdr3_aa: CAWGFGDEQFF
cdr3_nt: TGTGCCTGGGGTTTCGGGGATGAGCAGTTCTTC

clone_size: .
v_call: TRBV7-9
cdr3_length: 16
d_call: .
j_call: TRBJ1-3
cdr3_aa: CASSLRPGVAGNTIYF
cdr3_nt: TGTGCCAGCAGCTTAAGACCGGGGGTGGCTGGAAACACCATATATTTT

clone_size: few
v_call: TRBV7-2
cdr3_length: 18
d_call: .
j_call: TRBJ2-5
cdr3_aa: CASSPKGGGMEGWETQYF
cdr3_nt: TGTGCCAGCAGCCCAAAGGGCGGGGGCATGGAGGGTTGGGAGACCCAGTACTTC

clone_size: .
v_call: TRBV10-1
cdr3_length: 13
d_call: .
j_call: TRBJ2-3
cdr3_aa: CASSESAGLAQYF
cdr3_nt: TGCGCCAGCAGTGAGTCGGCCGGTCTCGCGCAGTATTTT